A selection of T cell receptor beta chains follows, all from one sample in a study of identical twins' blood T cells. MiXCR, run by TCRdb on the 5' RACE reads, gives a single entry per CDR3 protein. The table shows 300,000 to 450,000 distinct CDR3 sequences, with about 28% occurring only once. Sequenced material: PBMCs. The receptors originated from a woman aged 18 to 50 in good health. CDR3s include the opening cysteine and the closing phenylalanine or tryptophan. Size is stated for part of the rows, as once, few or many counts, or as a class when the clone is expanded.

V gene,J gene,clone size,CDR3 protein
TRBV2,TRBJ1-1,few,CASSSGHANTEAFF
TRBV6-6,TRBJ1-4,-,CASSYGSEKLFF
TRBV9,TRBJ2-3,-,CASSPSGGPTDTQYF
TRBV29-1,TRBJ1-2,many,CSVPVDYGYTF
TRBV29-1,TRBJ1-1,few,CSVEDAGDTEAFF
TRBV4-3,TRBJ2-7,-,CASSQDPSGRSSYEQYF
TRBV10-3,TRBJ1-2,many,CAISRTEYGYTF
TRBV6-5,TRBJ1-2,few,CASLDRFGGYTF
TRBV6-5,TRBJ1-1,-,CASSYSSRDEAFF
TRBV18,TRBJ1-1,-,CASSPPRTVNTEAFF
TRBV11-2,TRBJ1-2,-,CATAPITGMIPYGYTF
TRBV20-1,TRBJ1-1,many,CSASKTGIGFGTEAFF
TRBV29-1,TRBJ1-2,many,CSVVDRDFYGYTF
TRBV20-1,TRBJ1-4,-,CSADPTGGREKLFF
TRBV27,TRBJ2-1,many,CASRTSGGAYNEQFF
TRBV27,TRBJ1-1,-,CASSLGTGDWAFF
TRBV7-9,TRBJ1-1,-,CAGSLDMNTEAFF
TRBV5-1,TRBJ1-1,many,CASSLETGNTEAFF
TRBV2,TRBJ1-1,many,CASSGTTFSNTEAFF
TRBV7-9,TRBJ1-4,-,CASSFPSSTNEKLFF
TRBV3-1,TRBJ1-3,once,CGTGYYGNTIYF
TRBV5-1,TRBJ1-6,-,CASSGVTGTNSPLHF
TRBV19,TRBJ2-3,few,CASSREPRHTQYF
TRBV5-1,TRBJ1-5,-,CAGSLAPGGDQPQHF
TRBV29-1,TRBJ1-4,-,CSVERGVTRMNEKLFF
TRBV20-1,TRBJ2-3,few,CSARGLAGVDTQYF
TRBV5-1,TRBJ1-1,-,CASSLWGGQGGTEAFF
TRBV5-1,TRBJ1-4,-,CASSTDRATNEKLFF
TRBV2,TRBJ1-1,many,CASSYRQTEAFF
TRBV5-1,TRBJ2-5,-,CASRTERETQYF
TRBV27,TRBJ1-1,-,CASSPGSGTEAFF